The TCR beta chain under discussion was sequenced for a study of response to subunit inactivated influenza vaccine. TCRdb re-derived calls from the RT-PCR reads in MiXCR, one entry per CDR3 protein. Here the sample spans about 800,000 distinct CDR3 sequences, around 21% being singletons. Germline lookup yields CDR1 MNHEY and CDR2 SVGAGI. Trimming removed 0 bases from V and 0 bases from J, with 14 bases in between. The CDR3 consists of 18 residues. The V and J genes are TRBV6-5 and TRBJ1-4; a possible D gene is TRBD1 (6 bases). This TCR was sampled from a man over 45 who received an inactivated influenza vaccine. Sequencing was performed on PBMCs from blood, taken 4 to 6 days after vaccination. CDR3 in DNA: TGTGCCAGCAGTTACTCTGCAGGGGAGCTTGCAACTAATGAAAAACTGTTTTTT. Its protein is CASSYSAGELATNEKLFF.